Listed here are 20 T cell receptor beta chains from one sample, sequenced in a study of human T cells and chemical hapten exposure. Each CDR3 protein gets one entry after TCRdb re-called the 5' RACE reads with MiXCR. The sample has tens of thousands of distinct CDR3 sequences, 15% to 20% seen once. Total RNA was isolated from whole blood that had not been fractionated. The origin of the receptors is a female donor in good health.

The genes are TRBV5-1 and TRBJ1-5; D is ambiguous. This CDR3 has 15 amino acids. V was cut by 0 bases and J by 2 bases, with 9 bases left in between. Germline loops: CDR1 SGHRS, CDR2 YFSETQ. The CDR3: CASSLDGAGNQPQHF. As DNA, the CDR3 is TGCGCCAGCAGCTTGGATGGTGCTGGCAATCAGCCCCAGCATTTT.

The V and J genes are TRBV10-3 and TRBJ2-2; 7 bases agree with TRBD1. Germline V gene data show CDR1 as ENHRY and CDR2 as SYGVKD. The CDR3 is 13 residues long. V was pared by 10 bases and J by 2 bases, with 4 bases of the junction left unmatched. CDR3 protein: CATGTDNTGELFF. The CDR3 region has the DNA TGTGCCACCGGGACAGATAACACCGGGGAGCTGTTTTTT.

This clonotype was seen a handful of times. V and J are TRBV10-1 and TRBJ2-3, with D perhaps matching TRBD1 (5 bases). Germline lookup yields CDR1 WNHNN and CDR2 SYGVQD (reference sequence). The CDR3 extends over 15 amino acids. Trimming pared 1 base from V and 2 bases from J, leaving 10 bases between. Written as DNA, the CDR3 is TGCGCCAGCAGTGAGTTTACGGACAACACAGATACGCAGTATTTT. Translation: CASSEFTDNTDTQYF.

The chain joins TRBV6-2 or TRBV6-3 to TRBJ1-1; 7 nucleotides line up with TRBD1. With V trimmed by 0 bases and J by 7 bases, 5 bases remained unmatched. CDR3 length: 14 amino acids. Germline loops: CDR1 MNHEY, CDR2 SVGEGT. CDR3: CASSYSADRIEAFF. The CDR3 nucleotides are TGTGCCAGCAGTTACTCTGCGGACAGGATTGAAGCTTTCTTT.

This clonotype has only a few counts. This sequence joins TRBV20-1 and TRBJ2-2; 7 nucleotides align to TRBD2. After removal of 0 bases from V and 8 bases from J, the junction contained 15 bases not matched to a gene. The CDR3 length is 17 residues. Germline assignment: CDR1 DFQATT and CDR2 SNEGSKA (reference sequence). The CDR3 protein is CSARDRLGGTLGGELFF. In DNA, the CDR3 is TGCAGTGCTAGAGATCGGTTGGGAGGGACCTTAGGTGGGGAGCTGTTTTTT.

The rearrangement joins TRBV11-2 to TRBJ1-6; 9 bases align to TRBD1. The ends lost 5 bases at V and 4 bases at J; junction bases unmatched: 9. Germline loops: CDR1 SGHAT, CDR2 FQNNGV. This CDR3 contains 17 residues. CDR3 bases: TGTGCCAGCAGCCCACCGACAGGGGGAGTTTATAATTCACCCCTCCACTTT. Translating it yields CASSPPTGGVYNSPLHF. The whole variable domain, filled in from reference TRBV11-2 and TRBJ1-6, reads EAGVAQSPRYKIIEKRQSVAFWCNPISGHATLYWYQQILGQGPKLLIQFQNNGVVDDSQLPKDRFSAERLKGVDSTLKIQPAKLEDSAVYLCASSPPTGGVYNSPLHFGNGTRLTVT.

The chain carries TRBV10-3 and TRBJ1-3; D not resolved. The V and J ends lost 2 bases and 4 bases respectively, with 6 bases between them. The CDR3 length is 13 residues. The germline V gene encodes CDR1 ENHRY and CDR2 SYGVKD. DNA for the CDR3: TGTGCCATCAGTGAGGGATGGGGAAACACCATATATTTT. This sequence encodes CAISEGWGNTIYF.

There are a few counts of this clonotype. This rearrangement joins TRBV4-1 to TRBJ2-6; D gene ambiguous. The CDR3 is made up of 17 amino acids. CDR1 MGHRA and CDR2 YSYEKL come from the germline V gene. V lost 3 bases and J lost 0, with 12 bases in between. CDR3 residues: CASSQDPSGSGANVLTF. Here the CDR3 DNA reads TGCGCCAGCAGCCAGGACCCTTCCGGCTCTGGGGCCAACGTCCTGACTTTC.

This chain uses TRBV12-3 or TRBV12-4 with TRBJ2-1; perhaps TRBD2 as D (7 bases). Trimming took off 4 bases at V and 6 bases at J, with 19 bases between the two ends. CDR3 length: 16 residues. The CDR3 spells CASSWAGARTSNEQFF. The CDR3 region has the DNA TGTGCCAGCAGTTGGGCGGGGGCAAGGACTAGCAATGAGCAGTTCTTC.

This clonotype was observed a handful of times. The V gene is TRBV25-1, the J gene TRBJ2-3; no clear D. Per the germline V gene, CDR1 is MGHDK and CDR2 is SYGVNS. Trimming left V 0 bases short and J 4 bases short, with 14 bases between. The CDR3 is 16 residues long. CDR3 DNA: TGTGCCAGCAGTGAATATCGAGCGATTGGTGCAGATACGCAGTATTTT. Protein sequence: CASSEYRAIGADTQYF.

Here the CDR3 DNA reads TGTGCGGAGGGTAGTTTAAATGAGCAGTTCTTC. Residues: CAEGSLNEQFF. The chain uses TRBV2 and TRBJ2-1, with D perhaps matching TRBD2 (6 bases). Germline CDR1 is SNHLY and CDR2 is FYNNEI. The CDR3 runs 11 residues.

In this sample, this clonotype turned up a few times. The chain couples TRBV13 to TRBJ1-2, with D maybe TRBD1 (6 bases). Germline loops: CDR1 PRHDT, CDR2 FYEKMQ (reference sequence). The CDR3 runs to 14 residues. The CDR3: CASGVEGVNYGYTF. In DNA form, the CDR3 reads TGTGCAAGCGGTGTGGAGGGGGTTAACTATGGCTACACCTTC.

The chain joins TRBV6-6 to TRBJ2-1; 7 bases align to TRBD1. V shed 6 bases, J shed 2 bases, and the junction held 7 bases outside the gene matches. Germline CDR1 is MNHNY and CDR2 is SVGAGI (reference sequence). This CDR3 is built from 15 residues. The CDR3: CASSLLTGAYNEQFF. CDR3 DNA: TGTGCCAGCAGCCTTCTAACAGGGGCCTACAATGAGCAGTTCTTC.

The chain combines TRBV18 with TRBJ1-6; D not certain. The CDR3 consists of 15 residues. Germline V gives CDR1 KGHSH, CDR2 LQKENI. Deletions cut 0 bases from V and 6 bases from J, with 9 bases between. The CDR3, as DNA: TGTGCCAGCTCACCACCCTCTCCAGCTAATTCACCCCTCCACTTT. It encodes CASSPPSPANSPLHF.

The gene calls are TRBV5-5 and TRBJ2-3; D uncertain. The V end lost 2 bases, the J end lost 3 bases, and 13 bases lay between the germline ends. The CDR3 covers 15 residues. Per germline, CDR1 SGHKS and CDR2 YYEKEE (reference sequence). The CDR3 region is CASSFSATSTDTQYF. The CDR3 DNA is TGTGCCAGCAGCTTTTCCGCGACAAGTACAGATACGCAGTATTTT.

The CDR3 spells CASSEGFSVAGGTEAFF. The CDR3 DNA sequence: TGTGCCAGCAGTGAAGGTTTTTCGGTCGCAGGGGGCACTGAAGCTTTCTTT. The chain uses TRBV2 and TRBJ1-1; 7 bases match TRBD1. Trimming at V came to 1 base and at J to 4 bases, leaving 12 bases not matched to a gene. The CDR3 is 17 residues long. The germline V gene encodes CDR1 SNHLY and CDR2 FYNNEI.

This chain links TRBV19 with TRBJ2-2; D gene uncertain. The germline V and J ends were trimmed by 8 bases and 5 bases, with 12 bases remaining between them. This CDR3 is 13 amino acids long. CDR1 and CDR2 (germline): LNHDA, SQIVND (reference sequence). The CDR3 DNA reads as TGTGCCAGTTCGGCAGCTAGTACCGGGGAGCTGTTTTTT. This translates into CASSAASTGELFF.

This rearrangement joins TRBV5-4 to TRBJ1-5; 7 bases agree with TRBD1. Per the germline V gene, CDR1 is SGHNT and CDR2 is YYREEE (reference sequence). This CDR3 spans 16 amino acids. J was trimmed by 4 bases and V by 1 base; bases with no gene match: 8. The CDR3 loop is CASSLKGQGDNQPQHF. CDR3 nucleotides: TGTGCCAGCAGCTTGAAAGGCCAGGGGGATAATCAGCCCCAGCATTTT.

This clonotype has more than one count but fewer than ten. The DNA of the CDR3 is TGTGCCAGCTCACTCCAGAGGAATCAGCCCCAGCATTTT. Translating it yields CASSLQRNQPQHF. V usage is TRBV18 and J usage is TRBJ1-5; D call uncertain. This CDR3 comprises 13 residues. The V end was cut by 4 bases, the J end by 4 bases, with 8 bases between. CDR1 KGHSH and CDR2 LQKENI come from the germline V gene.

The rearrangement joins TRBV6-6 to TRBJ1-2; TRBD1 agrees at 8 bases. CDR3 length: 16 residues. Germline V gene lookup returns CDR1 MNHNY and CDR2 SVGAGI (reference sequence). V shed 4 bases and J 5 bases; nucleotides not matched to a gene: 12. The CDR3 loop reads CASSSDSGTGEYGYTF. The CDR3 nucleotides are TGTGCCAGCAGTTCCGACTCCGGGACAGGAGAATATGGCTACACCTTC.